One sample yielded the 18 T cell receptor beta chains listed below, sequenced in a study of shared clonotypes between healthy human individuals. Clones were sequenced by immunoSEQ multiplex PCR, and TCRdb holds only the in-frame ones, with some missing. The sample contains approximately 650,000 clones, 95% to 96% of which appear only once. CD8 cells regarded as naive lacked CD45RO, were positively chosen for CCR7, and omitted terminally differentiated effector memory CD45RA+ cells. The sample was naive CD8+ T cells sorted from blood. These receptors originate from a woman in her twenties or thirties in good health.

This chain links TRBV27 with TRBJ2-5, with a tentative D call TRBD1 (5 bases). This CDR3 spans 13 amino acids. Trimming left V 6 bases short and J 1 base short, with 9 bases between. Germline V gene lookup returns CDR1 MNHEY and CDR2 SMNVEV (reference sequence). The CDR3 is CASSPRVQETQYF. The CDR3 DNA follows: TGTGCCAGCAGCCCCAGGGTCCAAGAGACCCAGTACTTC.

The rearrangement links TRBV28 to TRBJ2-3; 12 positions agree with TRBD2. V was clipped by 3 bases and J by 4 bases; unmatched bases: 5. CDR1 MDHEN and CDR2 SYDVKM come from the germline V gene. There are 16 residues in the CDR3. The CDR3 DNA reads TGTGCCAGCAGTTTGACTAGCGGGAGCCGGGCAGATACGCAGTATTTT. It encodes CASSLTSGSRADTQYF.

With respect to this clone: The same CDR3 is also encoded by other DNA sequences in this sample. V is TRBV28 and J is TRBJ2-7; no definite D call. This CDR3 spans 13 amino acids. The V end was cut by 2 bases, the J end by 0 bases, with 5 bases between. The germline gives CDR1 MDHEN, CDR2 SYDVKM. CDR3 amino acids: CASSLTSSYEQYF. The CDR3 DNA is TGTGCCAGCAGTTTAACGAGCTCCTACGAGCAGTACTTC.

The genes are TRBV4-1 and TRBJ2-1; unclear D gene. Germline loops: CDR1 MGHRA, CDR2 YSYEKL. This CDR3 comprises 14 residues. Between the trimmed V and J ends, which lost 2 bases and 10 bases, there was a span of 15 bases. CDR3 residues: CASSQISAEYEQFF. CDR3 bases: TGCGCCAGCAGCCAAATATCGGCTGAGTACGAGCAGTTCTTC.

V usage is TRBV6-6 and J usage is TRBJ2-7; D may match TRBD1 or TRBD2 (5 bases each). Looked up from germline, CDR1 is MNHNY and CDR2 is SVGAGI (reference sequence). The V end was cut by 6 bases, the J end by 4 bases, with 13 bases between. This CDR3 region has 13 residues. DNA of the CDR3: TGTGCCAGCAGGTCCTCGGGGCTTTACGAGCAGTACTTC. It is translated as CASRSSGLYEQYF.

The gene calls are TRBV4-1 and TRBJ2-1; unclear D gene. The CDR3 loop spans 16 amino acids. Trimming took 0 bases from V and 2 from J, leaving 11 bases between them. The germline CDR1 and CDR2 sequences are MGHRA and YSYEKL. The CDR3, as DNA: TGCGCCAGCAGCCAAGAAGGTCAGCTTCCCTACAATGAGCAGTTCTTC. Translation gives CASSQEGQLPYNEQFF.

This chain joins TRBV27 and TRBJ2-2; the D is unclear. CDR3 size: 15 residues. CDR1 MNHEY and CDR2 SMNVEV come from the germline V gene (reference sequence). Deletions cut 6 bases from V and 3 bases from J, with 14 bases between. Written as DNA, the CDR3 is TGTGCCAGCAGACAGTCCTTCGCGCACACCGGGGAGCTGTTTTTT. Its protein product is CASRQSFAHTGELFF.

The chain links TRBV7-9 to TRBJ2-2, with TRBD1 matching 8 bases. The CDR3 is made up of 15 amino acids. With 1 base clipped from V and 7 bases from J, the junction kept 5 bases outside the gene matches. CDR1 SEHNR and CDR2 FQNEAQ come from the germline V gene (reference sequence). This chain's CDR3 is CASSLVQGADGELFF. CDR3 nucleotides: TGTGCCAGCAGCTTAGTGCAGGGGGCGGACGGGGAGCTGTTTTTT.

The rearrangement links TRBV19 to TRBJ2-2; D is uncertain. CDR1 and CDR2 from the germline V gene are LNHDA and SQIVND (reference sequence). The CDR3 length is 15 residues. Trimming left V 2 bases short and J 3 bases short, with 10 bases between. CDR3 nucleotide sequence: TGTGCCAGTAGTATATTTCACAGTGACACCGGGGAGCTGTTTTTT. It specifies CASSIFHSDTGELFF.

CDR3 in amino acids: CASSPGQNNEQFF. CDR3 bases: TGTGCCAGCAGCCCGGGACAGAACAATGAGCAGTTCTTC. The gene calls are TRBV5-6 and TRBJ2-1; TRBD1 matches 7 bases. V was clipped by 4 bases and J by 5 bases; unmatched bases: 3. The germline V gene encodes CDR1 SGHDT and CDR2 YYEEEE. The CDR3 length is 13 residues.

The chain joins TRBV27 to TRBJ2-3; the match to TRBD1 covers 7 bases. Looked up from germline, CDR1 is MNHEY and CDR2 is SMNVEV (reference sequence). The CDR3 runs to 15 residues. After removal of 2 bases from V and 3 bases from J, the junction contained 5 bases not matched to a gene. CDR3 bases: TGTGCCAGCAGTTTAAGACAGGGACGAACAGATACGCAGTATTTT. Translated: CASSLRQGRTDTQYF.

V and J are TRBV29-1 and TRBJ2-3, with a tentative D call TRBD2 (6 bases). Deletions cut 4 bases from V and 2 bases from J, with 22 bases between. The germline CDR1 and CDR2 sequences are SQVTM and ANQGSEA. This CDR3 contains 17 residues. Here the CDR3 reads CSVVSGGTTAPTDTQYF. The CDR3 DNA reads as TGCAGCGTTGTAAGCGGCGGGACCACCGCTCCCACAGATACGCAGTATTTT.

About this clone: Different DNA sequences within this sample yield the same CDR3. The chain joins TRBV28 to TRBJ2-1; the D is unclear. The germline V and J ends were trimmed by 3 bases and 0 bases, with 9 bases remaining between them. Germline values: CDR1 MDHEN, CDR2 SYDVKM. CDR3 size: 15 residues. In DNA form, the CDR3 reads TGTGCCAGCAGTTTTTTATTGAGCTCCTACAATGAGCAGTTCTTC. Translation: CASSFLLSSYNEQFF. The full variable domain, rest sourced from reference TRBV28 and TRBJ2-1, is DVKVTQSSRYLVKRTGEKVFLECVQDMDHENMFWYRQDPGLGLRLIYFSYDVKMKEKGDIPEGYSVSREKKERFSLILESASTNQTSMYLCASSFLLSSYNEQFFGPGTRLTVL.

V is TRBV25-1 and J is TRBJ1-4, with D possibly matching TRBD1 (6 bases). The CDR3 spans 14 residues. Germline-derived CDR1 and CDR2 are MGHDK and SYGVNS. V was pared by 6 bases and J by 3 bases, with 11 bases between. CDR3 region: CASSEPGANEKLFF. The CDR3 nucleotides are TGTGCCAGCAGCGAACCAGGGGCTAATGAAAAACTGTTTTTT.

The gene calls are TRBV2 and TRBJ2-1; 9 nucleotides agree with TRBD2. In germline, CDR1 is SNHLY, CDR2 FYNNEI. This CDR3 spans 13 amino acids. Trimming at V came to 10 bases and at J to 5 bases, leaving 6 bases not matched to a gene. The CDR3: CATSSGANNEQFF. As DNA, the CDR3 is TGTGCCACATCTAGCGGGGCGAACAATGAGCAGTTCTTC.

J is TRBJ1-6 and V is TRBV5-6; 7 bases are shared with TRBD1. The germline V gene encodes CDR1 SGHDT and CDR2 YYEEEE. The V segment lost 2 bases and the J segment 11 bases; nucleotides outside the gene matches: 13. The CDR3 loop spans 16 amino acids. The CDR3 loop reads CASSFGTVGKGPPLHF. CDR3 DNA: TGTGCCAGCAGCTTCGGGACAGTCGGGAAAGGCCCACCCCTCCACTTT. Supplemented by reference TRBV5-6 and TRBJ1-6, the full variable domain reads DAGVTQSPTHLIKTRGQQVTLRCSPKSGHDTVSWYQQALGQGPQFIFQYYEEEERQRGNFPDRFSGHQFPNYSSELNVNALLLGDSALYLCASSFGTVGKGPPLHFGNGTRLTVT.

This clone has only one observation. In nucleotides, the CDR3 is TGTGCCAGCAGCATACAGGCGAACACTGAAGCTTTCTTT. Translation: CASSIQANTEAFF. This sequence joins TRBV5-8 and TRBJ1-1; TRBD1 might be the D (5 bases). Germline V lookup: CDR1 SGHTS, CDR2 YDEGEE. Trimming left V 4 bases short and J 1 base short, with 8 bases between. The CDR3 extends over 13 amino acids.

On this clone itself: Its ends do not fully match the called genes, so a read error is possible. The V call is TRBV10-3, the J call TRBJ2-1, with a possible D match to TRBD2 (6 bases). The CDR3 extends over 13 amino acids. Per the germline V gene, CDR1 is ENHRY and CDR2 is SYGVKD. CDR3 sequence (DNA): TGTGCCATCAGTGAGCCGGACTACTATGAGCAGTTCTTC. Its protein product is CAISEPDYYEQFF.